These 13 T cell receptor beta chains share one sample of origin, sequenced in a study of spatial heterogeneity in lung cancer. Study conclusions and caveats: Tumor mutation count correlated with how many alpha and beta TCRs expanded intratumorally.

Time point: sample taken at primary tumor resection. These receptors' targets are unknown. TCRdb called the 5' RACE reads again in MiXCR, with one record for every CDR3 protein. The sample lists fewer than 2,500 distinct CDR3 sequences, 1.1% occurring once. Sample: lung tumor tissue, taken at surgery. All receptors derive from a male donor with early-stage non-small cell lung cancer.

This clonotype rates as medium-sized. The rearrangement joins TRBV29-1 to TRBJ1-5; a possible D gene is TRBD1 (6 bases). The germline V and J ends were trimmed by 6 bases and 5 bases, with 11 bases remaining between them. The CDR3 has 12 residues. Germline loops: CDR1 SQVTM, CDR2 ANQGSEA. The CDR3 sequence: CSVGYRDQPQHF. CDR3 DNA: TGCAGCGTGGGTTACAGGGATCAGCCCCAGCATTTT.

The sample holds many counts of this clonotype. A much larger clone is a single base away; this may be a read error. The rearrangement uses TRBV5-1 and TRBJ2-5; the D is unclear. CDR3 length: 12 amino acids. Germline V gives CDR1 SGHRS, CDR2 YFSETQ. Trimming took 4 bases from V and 5 from J, leaving 9 bases between them. In nucleotides, the CDR3 is TGCGCCAGCAGCAGCTGTGGGGAGACCCAGTACTTC. This codes for CASSSCGETQYF.

This clonotype ranks as medium-sized. CDR3 sequence: CASSRLTSGYTDTQYF. CDR3 coding DNA: TGTGCCAGCAGCCGACTGACTAGCGGGTACACAGATACGCAGTATTTT. This chain joins TRBV27 and TRBJ2-3; TRBD2 agrees at 10 bases. Germline CDR1 reads MNHEY; CDR2 reads SMNVEV (reference sequence). The V gene end was trimmed by 6 bases and the J gene end by 2 bases; junction bases not matched to a gene: 8. CDR3 length: 16 amino acids.

This clonotype is medium-sized in the sample. The chain is built from TRBV6-5 and TRBJ1-1; tentatively, D is TRBD1 (6 bases). This CDR3 region has 15 residues. V shed 6 bases and J shed 7 bases, with 21 bases lying between them. The V gene's germline CDR1 is MNHEY and CDR2 SVGAGI. CDR3 protein: CASSPLKGGGNEAFF. CDR3 sequence (DNA): TGTGCCAGCAGCCCCTTGAAGGGGGGAGGCAATGAAGCTTTCTTT.

In its sample, this clonotype is medium-sized. The chain uses TRBV10-2 and TRBJ2-6; D is ambiguous. Per germline, CDR1 WSHSY and CDR2 SAAADI. V was shortened by 6 bases and J by 0 bases, with 9 bases between the two germline ends. The length of the CDR3 is 15 residues. DNA for the CDR3: TGCGCCAGCAGGGAACAGAGCTCTGGGGCCAACGTCCTGACTTTC. This sequence encodes CASREQSSGANVLTF.

By share, this clonotype ranks as medium-sized. The chain joins TRBV18 to TRBJ2-5, with D possibly matching TRBD2 (6 bases). Trimming took off 3 bases at V and 4 bases at J, with 12 bases between the two ends. CDR1 is KGHSH, CDR2 LQKENI, per germline. There are 14 residues in the CDR3. DNA for the CDR3: TGTGCCAGCTCACCCGATGCGGGGAGAGAGACCCAGTACTTC. Its protein is CASSPDAGRETQYF.

By sample fraction, this clonotype is large. The chain uses TRBV20-1 and TRBJ2-2, with a tentative D call TRBD2 (6 bases). In germline, CDR1 is DFQATT, CDR2 SNEGSKA (reference sequence). This CDR3 region has 15 residues. V was trimmed by 6 bases and J by 1 base, leaving 15 bases between them. CDR3 protein: CSARWREENTGELFF. The DNA of the CDR3 is TGCAGTGCCCGGTGGAGGGAGGAGAACACCGGGGAGCTGTTTTTT.

By share, this clonotype ranks as medium-sized. This chain connects TRBV29-1 to TRBJ1-1; unclear D gene. The CDR3 is 15 residues long. CDR1 is SQVTM, CDR2 ANQGSEA, per germline. The germline V and J ends were trimmed by 7 bases and 4 bases, with 22 bases remaining between them. CDR3 residues: CSAGSSFGDVTEAFF. As DNA, the CDR3 is TGCAGCGCCGGAAGTTCCTTTGGGGATGTCACTGAAGCTTTCTTT.

Within the sample, this clonotype is medium-sized. The chain links TRBV2 to TRBJ1-1; weak D call: TRBD1 (5 bases). Germline lookup yields CDR1 SNHLY and CDR2 FYNNEI. Trimming pared 8 bases from V and 0 bases from J, leaving 16 bases between. CDR3 length: 15 residues. For the CDR3, the DNA is TGTGCCAGCCTCAGGGATCGCAGGGTGAACACTGAAGCTTTCTTT. Translated, it gives CASLRDRRVNTEAFF. Combining the CDR3 with reference TRBV2 and TRBJ1-1 gives the whole variable domain EPEVTQTPSHQVTQMGQEVILRCVPISNHLYFYWYRQILGQKVEFLVSFYNNEISEKSEIFDDQFSVERPDGSNFTLKIRSTKLEDSAMYFCASLRDRRVNTEAFFGQGTRLTVV.

This clonotype is categorized as medium-sized. The DNA of the CDR3 is TGTGCCAGCAGTTACGATCCGCAGATAAACATTCAGTACTTC. Translation: CASSYDPQINIQYF. The rearrangement links TRBV6-6 to TRBJ2-4; no firm D call. The CDR3 sequence is 14 residues long. CDR1 is MNHNY and CDR2 is SVGAGI in the germline V gene (reference sequence). V was trimmed by 2 bases and J by 6 bases, leaving 11 bases between them.

This clonotype is judged medium-sized. CDR3 loop: CASSPTGGGSYGYTF. The CDR3 nucleotides read TGTGCCAGCAGTCCAACAGGGGGAGGGAGCTATGGCTACACCTTC. The chain links TRBV12-3 or TRBV12-4 to TRBJ1-2; 8 bases fit TRBD1. V gave up 5 bases and J gave up 4 bases; unmatched junction bases: 9. This CDR3 is built from 15 residues.

In this sample, this clonotype turned up many times. V gene TRBV18 combines with J gene TRBJ1-1; 12 bases are a match to TRBD1. From germline, CDR1 is KGHSH and CDR2 LQKENI. CDR3 length: 17 residues. The junction had 7 bases not matched to a gene; V was cut back by 0 bases and J by 5 bases. The CDR3 here is CASSPPRGTGGRTEAFF. The CDR3 DNA follows: TGTGCCAGCTCACCACCGAGGGGGACAGGGGGCCGAACTGAAGCTTTCTTT. Full variable domain (rest looked up from reference TRBV18 and TRBJ1-1): NAGVMQNPRHLVRRRGQEARLRCSPMKGHSHVYWYRQLPEEGLKFMVYLQKENIIDESGMPKERFSAEFPKEGPSILRIQQVVRGDSAAYFCASSPPRGTGGRTEAFFGQGTRLTVV.

On this clonotype: Because it lacks the conserved phenylalanine or tryptophan at the end, this CDR3 is likely a read error. No DNA is shown, since the ends of the CDR3 on it are uncertain; the CDR3 is the one TCRdb lists. The chain is built from TRBV13 and TRBJ2-3. Per germline, CDR1 PRHDT and CDR2 FYEKMQ (reference sequence). The CDR3 totals 16 residues, both ends included. The CDR3 protein is CASSGWGSANTDTQDV.